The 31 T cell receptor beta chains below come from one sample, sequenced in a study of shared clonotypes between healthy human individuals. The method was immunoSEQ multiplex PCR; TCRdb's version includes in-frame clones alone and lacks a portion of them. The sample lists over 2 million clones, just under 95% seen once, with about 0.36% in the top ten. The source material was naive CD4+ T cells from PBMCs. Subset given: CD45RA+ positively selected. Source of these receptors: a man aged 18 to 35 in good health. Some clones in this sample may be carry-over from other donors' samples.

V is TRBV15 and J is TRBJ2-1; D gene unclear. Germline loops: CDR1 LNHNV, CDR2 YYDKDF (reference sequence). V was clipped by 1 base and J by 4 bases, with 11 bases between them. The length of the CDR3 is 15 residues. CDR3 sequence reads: CATSRAITDYNEQFF. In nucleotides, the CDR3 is TGTGCCACCAGCAGAGCCATCACAGATTACAATGAGCAGTTCTTC.

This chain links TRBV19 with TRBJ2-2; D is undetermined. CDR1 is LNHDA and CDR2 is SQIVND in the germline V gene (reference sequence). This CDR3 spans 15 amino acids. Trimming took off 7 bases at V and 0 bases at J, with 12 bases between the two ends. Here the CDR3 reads CASNRQSPNTGELFF. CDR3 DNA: TGTGCCAGTAATAGGCAGAGCCCGAACACCGGGGAGCTGTTTTTT.

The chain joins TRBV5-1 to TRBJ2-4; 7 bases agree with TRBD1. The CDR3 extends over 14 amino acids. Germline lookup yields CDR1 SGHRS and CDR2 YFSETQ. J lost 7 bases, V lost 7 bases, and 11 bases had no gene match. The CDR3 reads CASRGTLQGNIQYF. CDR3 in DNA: TGCGCCAGCCGAGGTACCCTACAGGGGAACATTCAGTACTTC.

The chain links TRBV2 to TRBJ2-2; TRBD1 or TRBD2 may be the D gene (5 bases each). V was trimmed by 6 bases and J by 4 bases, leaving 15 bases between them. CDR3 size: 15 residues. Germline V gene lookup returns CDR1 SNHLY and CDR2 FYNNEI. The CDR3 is CASSRGDPLTGELFF. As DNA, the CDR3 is TGTGCCAGCAGCCGAGGGGACCCACTCACCGGGGAGCTGTTTTTT.

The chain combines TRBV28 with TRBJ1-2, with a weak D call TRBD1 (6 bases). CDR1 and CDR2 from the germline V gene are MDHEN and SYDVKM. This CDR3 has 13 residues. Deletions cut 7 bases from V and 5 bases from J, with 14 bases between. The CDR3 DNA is TGTGCCAGCACCCTAGGGGGACGATATGGCTACACCTTC. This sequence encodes CASTLGGRYGYTF.

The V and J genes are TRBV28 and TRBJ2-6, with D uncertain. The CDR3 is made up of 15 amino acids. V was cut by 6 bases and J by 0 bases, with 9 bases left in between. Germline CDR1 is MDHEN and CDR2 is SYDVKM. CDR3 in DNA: TGTGCCAGCAGATCCTTACCCTCTGGGGCCAACGTCCTGACTTTC. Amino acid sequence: CASRSLPSGANVLTF.

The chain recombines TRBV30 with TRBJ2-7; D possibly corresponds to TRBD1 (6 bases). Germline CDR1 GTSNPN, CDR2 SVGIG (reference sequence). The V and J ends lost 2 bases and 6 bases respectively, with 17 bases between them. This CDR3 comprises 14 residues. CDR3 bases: TGTGCCTGGAGTATCACAGGGTTTTTGTCCGAGCAGTACTTC. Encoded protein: CAWSITGFLSEQYF.

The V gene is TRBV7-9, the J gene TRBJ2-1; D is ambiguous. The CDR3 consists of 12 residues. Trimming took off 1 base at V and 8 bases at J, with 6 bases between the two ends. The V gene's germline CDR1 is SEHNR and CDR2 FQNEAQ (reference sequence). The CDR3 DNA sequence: TGTGCCAGCAGCTTAGGTCGCGATGAGCAGTTCTTC. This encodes CASSLGRDEQFF.

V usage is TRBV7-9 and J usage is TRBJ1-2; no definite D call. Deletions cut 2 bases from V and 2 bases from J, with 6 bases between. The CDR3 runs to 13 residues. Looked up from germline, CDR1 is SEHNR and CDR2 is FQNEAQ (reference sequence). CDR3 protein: CASSLYENYGYTF. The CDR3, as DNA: TGTGCCAGCAGCTTATATGAGAACTATGGCTACACCTTC.

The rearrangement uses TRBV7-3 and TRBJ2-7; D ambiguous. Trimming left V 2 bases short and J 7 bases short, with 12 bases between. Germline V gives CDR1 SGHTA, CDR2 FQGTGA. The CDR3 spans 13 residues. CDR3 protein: CASSLAHRREQYF. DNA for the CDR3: TGTGCCAGCAGCTTAGCCCATAGGAGAGAGCAGTACTTC.

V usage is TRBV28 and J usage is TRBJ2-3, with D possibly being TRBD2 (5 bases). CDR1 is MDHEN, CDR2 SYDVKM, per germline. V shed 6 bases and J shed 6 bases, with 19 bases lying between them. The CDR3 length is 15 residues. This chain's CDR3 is CASSDPLEVRDTQYF. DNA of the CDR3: TGTGCCAGCAGCGATCCGCTGGAGGTCCGGGATACGCAGTATTTT.

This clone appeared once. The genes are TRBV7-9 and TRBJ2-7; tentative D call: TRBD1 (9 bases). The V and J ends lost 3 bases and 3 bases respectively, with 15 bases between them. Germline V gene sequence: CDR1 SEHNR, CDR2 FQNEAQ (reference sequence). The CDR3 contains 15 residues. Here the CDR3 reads CASSFSGDRDYEQYF. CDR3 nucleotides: TGTGCCAGCAGCTTTAGCGGGGACAGGGACTACGAGCAGTACTTC.

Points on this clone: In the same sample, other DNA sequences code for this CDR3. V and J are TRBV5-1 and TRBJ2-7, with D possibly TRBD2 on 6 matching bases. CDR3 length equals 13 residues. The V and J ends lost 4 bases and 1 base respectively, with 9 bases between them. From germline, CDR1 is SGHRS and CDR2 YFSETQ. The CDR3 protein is CASSPGLSYEQYF. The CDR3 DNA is TGCGCCAGCAGCCCGGGACTGTCCTACGAGCAGTACTTC.

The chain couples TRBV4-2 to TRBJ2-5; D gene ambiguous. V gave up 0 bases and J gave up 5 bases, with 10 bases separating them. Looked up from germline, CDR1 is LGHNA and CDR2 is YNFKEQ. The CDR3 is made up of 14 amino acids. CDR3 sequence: CASSQDTARETQYF. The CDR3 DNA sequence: TGTGCCAGCAGCCAAGATACAGCAAGGGAGACCCAGTACTTC.

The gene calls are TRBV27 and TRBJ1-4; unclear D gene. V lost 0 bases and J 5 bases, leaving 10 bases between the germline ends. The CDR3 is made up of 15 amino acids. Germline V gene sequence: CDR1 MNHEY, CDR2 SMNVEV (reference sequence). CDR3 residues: CASSLSGRFNEKLFF. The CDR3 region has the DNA TGTGCCAGCAGTTTATCTGGACGGTTCAATGAAAAACTGTTTTTT.

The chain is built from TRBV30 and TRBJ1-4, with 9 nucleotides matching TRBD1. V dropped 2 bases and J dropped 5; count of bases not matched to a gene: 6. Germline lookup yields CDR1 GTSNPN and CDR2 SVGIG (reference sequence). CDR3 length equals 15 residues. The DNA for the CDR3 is TGTGCCTGGAGTCCCTGGGACAGGGAGAATGAAAAACTGTTTTTT. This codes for CAWSPWDRENEKLFF.

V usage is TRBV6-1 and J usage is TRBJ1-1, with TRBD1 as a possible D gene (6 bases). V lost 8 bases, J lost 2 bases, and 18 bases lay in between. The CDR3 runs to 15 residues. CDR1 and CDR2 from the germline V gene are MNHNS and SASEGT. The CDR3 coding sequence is TGTGCCAGCTTCGACGGGGGGCTGGGCAACACTGAAGCTTTCTTT. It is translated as CASFDGGLGNTEAFF.

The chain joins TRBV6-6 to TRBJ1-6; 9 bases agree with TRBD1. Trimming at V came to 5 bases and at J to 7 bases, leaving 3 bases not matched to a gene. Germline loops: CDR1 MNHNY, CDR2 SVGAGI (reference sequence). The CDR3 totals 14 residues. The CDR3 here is CASSGGTGNSPLHF. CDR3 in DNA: TGTGCCAGCAGTGGGGGGACAGGGAATTCACCCCTCCACTTT.

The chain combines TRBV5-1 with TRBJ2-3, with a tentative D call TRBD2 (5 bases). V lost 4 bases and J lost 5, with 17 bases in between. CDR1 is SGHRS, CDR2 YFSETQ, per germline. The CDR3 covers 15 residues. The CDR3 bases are TGCGCCAGCAGCCCTGAGGGCCTCCGAGGAGATACGCAGTATTTT. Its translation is CASSPEGLRGDTQYF.

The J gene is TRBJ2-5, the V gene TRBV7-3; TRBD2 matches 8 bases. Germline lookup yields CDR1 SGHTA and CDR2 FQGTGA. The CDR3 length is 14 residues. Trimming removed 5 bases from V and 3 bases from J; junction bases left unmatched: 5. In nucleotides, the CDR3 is TGTGCCAGCAGCGTTAGCGGGATAAAAGAGACCCAGTACTTC. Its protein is CASSVSGIKETQYF.

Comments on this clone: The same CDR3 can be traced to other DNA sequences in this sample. The CDR3 DNA is TGTGCCAGCAGCGGACTTCCTGGAAACACCATATATTTT. Its protein is CASSGLPGNTIYF. This chain uses TRBV6-1 with TRBJ1-3, with no clear D. Germline V lookup: CDR1 MNHNS, CDR2 SASEGT. This CDR3 is built from 13 residues. V gave up 6 bases and J gave up 2 bases, with 8 bases separating them.

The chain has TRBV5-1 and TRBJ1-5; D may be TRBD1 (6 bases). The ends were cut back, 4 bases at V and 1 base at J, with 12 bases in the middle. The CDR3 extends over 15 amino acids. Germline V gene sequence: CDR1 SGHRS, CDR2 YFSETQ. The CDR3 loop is CASSTDGQSNQPQHF. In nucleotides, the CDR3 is TGCGCCAGCAGCACCGACGGACAGAGCAATCAGCCCCAGCATTTT.

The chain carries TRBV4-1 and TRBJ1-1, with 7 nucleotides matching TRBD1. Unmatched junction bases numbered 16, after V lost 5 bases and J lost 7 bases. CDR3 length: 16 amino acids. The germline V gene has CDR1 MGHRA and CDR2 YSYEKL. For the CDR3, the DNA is TGCGCCAGCAGCGCACCGACGGCAGGGGGGCATGGTGAAGCTTTCTTT. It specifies CASSAPTAGGHGEAFF.

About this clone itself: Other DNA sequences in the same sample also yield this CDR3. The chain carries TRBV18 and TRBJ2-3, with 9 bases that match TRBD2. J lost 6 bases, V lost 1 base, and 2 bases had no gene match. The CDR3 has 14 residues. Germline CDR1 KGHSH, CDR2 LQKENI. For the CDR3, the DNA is TGTGCCAGCTCACCACTAGCGGGAGCCGATACGCAGTATTTT. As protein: CASSPLAGADTQYF.

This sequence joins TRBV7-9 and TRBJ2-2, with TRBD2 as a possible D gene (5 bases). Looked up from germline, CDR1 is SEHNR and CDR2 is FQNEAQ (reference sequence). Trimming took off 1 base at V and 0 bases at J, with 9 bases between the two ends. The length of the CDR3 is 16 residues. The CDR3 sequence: CASSLDRGTNTGELFF. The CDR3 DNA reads TGTGCCAGCAGCTTAGATCGGGGAACGAACACCGGGGAGCTGTTTTTT.

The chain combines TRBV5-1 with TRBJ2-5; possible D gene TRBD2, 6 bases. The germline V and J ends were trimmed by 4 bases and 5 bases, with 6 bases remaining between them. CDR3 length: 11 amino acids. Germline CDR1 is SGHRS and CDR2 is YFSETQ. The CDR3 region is CASSGRETQYF. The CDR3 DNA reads TGCGCCAGCAGCGGGAGGGAGACCCAGTACTTC. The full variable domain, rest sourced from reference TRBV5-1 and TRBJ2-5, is KAGVTQTPRYLIKTRGQQVTLSCSPISGHRSVSWYQQTPGQGLQFLFEYFSETQRNKGNFPGRFSGRQFSNSRSEMNVSTLELGDSALYLCASSGRETQYFGPGTRLLVL.

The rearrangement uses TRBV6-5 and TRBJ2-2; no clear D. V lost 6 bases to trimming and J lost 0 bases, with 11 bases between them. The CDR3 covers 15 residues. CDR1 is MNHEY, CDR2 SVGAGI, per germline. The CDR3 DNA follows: TGTGCCAGCAGAGGATGGACCCCGAACACCGGGGAGCTGTTTTTT. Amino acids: CASRGWTPNTGELFF.

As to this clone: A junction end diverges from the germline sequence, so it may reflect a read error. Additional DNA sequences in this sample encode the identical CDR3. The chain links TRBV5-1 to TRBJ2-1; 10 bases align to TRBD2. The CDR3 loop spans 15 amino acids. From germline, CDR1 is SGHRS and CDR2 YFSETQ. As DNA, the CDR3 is TGCGCCAGCAACTTGGGCCTAGCGGGAGTAAATGAGCAGTTCTTC. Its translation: CASNLGLAGVNEQFF.

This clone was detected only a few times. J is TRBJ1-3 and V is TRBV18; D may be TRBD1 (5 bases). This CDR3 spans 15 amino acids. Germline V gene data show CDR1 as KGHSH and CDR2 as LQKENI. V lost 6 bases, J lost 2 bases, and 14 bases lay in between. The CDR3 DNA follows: TGTGCCAGCTCGGCGGCCTCGGGGCCTGGAAACACCATATATTTT. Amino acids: CASSAASGPGNTIYF.

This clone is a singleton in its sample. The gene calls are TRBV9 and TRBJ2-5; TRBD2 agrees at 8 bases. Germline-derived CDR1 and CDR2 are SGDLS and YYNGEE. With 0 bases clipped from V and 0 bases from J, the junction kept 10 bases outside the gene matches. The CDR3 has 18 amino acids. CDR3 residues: CASSVALAGTQDQETQYF. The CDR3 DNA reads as TGTGCCAGCAGCGTAGCTTTAGCGGGAACCCAGGACCAAGAGACCCAGTACTTC.

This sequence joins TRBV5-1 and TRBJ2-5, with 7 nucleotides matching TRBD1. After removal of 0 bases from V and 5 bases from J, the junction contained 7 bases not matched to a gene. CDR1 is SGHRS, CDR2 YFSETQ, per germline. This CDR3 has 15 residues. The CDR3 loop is CASSLATGAEETQYF. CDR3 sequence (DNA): TGCGCCAGCAGCTTGGCCACAGGGGCCGAGGAGACCCAGTACTTC.